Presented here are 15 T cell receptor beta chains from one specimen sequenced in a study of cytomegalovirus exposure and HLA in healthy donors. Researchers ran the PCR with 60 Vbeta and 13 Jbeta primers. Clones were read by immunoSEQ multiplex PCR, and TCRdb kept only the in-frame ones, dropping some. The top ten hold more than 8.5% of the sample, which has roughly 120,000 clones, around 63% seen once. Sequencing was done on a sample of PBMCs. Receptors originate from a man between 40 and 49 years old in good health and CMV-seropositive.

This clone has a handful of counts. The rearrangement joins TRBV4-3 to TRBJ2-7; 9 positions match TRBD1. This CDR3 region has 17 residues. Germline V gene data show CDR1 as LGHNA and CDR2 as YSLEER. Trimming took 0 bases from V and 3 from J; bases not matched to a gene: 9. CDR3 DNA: TGCGCCAGCAGCCAAGATCTTACAGGGACAGGGTACTACGAGCAGTACTTC. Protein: CASSQDLTGTGYYEQYF.

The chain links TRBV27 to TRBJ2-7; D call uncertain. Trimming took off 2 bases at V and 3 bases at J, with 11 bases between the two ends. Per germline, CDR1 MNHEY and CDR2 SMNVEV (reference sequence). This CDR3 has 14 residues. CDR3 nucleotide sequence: TGTGCCAGCAGTTTAAGCCTAGATCACTACGAGCAGTACTTC. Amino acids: CASSLSLDHYEQYF.

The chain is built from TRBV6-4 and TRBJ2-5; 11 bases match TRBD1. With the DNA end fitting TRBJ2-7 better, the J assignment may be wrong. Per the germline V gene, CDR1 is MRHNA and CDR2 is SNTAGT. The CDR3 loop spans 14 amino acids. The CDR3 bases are TGTGCCAGCAGCCCGGGACAGGGGGGCTACGAGCAGTACTTC. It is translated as CASSPGQGGYEQYF.

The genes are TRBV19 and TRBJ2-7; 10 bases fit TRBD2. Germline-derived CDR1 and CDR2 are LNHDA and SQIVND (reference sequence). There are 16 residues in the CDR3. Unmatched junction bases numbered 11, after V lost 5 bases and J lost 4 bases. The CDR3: CASSSRLAGSQYEQYF. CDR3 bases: TGTGCCAGTAGTTCTCGACTAGCGGGCTCCCAATACGAGCAGTACTTC.

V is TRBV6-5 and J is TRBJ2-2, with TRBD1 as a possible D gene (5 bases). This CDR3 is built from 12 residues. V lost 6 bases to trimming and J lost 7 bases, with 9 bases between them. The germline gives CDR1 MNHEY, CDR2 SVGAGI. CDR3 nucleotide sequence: TGTGCCAGCAGCCAGGGAATCGGGGAGCTGTTTTTT. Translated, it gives CASSQGIGELFF.

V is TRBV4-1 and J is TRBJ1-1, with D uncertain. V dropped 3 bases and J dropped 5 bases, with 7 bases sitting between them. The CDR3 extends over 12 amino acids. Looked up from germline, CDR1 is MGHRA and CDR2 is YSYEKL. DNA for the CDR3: TGCGCCAGCAGCCACCATGTGACTGAAGCTTTCTTT. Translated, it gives CASSHHVTEAFF.

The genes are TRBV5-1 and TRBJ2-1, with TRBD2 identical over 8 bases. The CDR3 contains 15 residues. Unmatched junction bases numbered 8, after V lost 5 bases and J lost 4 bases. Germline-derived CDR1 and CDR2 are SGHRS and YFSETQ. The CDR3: CASSILGRDYNEQFF. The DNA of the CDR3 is TGCGCCAGCAGTATCCTCGGGAGGGATTACAATGAGCAGTTCTTC.

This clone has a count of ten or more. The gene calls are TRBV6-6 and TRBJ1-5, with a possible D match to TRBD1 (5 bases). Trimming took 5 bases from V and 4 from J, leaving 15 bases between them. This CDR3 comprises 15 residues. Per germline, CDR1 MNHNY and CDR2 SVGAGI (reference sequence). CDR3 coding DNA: TGTGCCAGCAGTCTAACCGCGGGGGGTAATCAGCCCCAGCATTTT. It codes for CASSLTAGGNQPQHF.

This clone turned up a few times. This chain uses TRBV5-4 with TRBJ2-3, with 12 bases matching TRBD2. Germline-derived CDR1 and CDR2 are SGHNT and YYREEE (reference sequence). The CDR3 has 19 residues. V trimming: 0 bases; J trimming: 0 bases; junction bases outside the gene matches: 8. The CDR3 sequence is CASSLGGLAGLTSTDTQYF. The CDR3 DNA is TGTGCCAGCAGCTTGGGGGGACTAGCGGGCTTGACTAGCACAGATACGCAGTATTTT.

The CDR3 nucleotides are TGTGCCAGCAGTTTAAACGTCGGCTCTGGAAACACCATATATTTT. Protein sequence: CASSLNVGSGNTIYF. The rearrangement links TRBV28 to TRBJ1-3; D unresolved. This CDR3 contains 15 residues. The V gene's germline CDR1 is MDHEN and CDR2 SYDVKM. Deletions cut 2 bases from V and 0 bases from J, with 8 bases between. Supplemented by reference TRBV28 and TRBJ1-3, the full variable domain reads DVKVTQSSRYLVKRTGEKVFLECVQDMDHENMFWYRQDPGLGLRLIYFSYDVKMKEKGDIPEGYSVSREKKERFSLILESASTNQTSMYLCASSLNVGSGNTIYFGEGSWLTVV.

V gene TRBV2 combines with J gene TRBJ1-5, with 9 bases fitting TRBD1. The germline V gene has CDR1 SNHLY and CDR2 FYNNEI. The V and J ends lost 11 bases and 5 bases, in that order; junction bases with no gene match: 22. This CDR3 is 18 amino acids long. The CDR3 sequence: CAPRDRAYSPIPHQPQHF. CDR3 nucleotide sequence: TGTGCCCCTCGGGACAGGGCCTATTCTCCTATACCGCATCAGCCCCAGCATTTT.

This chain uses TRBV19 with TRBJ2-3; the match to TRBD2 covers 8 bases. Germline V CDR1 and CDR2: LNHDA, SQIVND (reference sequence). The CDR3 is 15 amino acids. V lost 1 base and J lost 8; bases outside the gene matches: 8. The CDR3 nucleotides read TGTGCCAGTAGTATAGTTCCAGCGGGGGCCGGTACGCAGTATTTT. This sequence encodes CASSIVPAGAGTQYF. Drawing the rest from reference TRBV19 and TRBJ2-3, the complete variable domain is DGGITQSPKYLFRKEGQNVTLSCEQNLNHDAMYWYRQDPGQGLRLIYYSQIVNDFQKGDIAEGYSVSREKKESFPLTVTSAQKNPTAFYLCASSIVPAGAGTQYFGPGTRLTVL.

The DNA for the CDR3 is TGTGCCAGCAGTTTTCATCTTAGTTTAGCCAAAAACATTCAGTACTTC. Translation: CASSFHLSLAKNIQYF. J is TRBJ2-4 and V is TRBV28, with D unresolved. Trimming took 3 bases from V and 0 from J, leaving 12 bases between them. This CDR3 is built from 16 residues. The germline V gene has CDR1 MDHEN and CDR2 SYDVKM. Supplemented by reference TRBV28 and TRBJ2-4, the full variable domain reads DVKVTQSSRYLVKRTGEKVFLECVQDMDHENMFWYRQDPGLGLRLIYFSYDVKMKEKGDIPEGYSVSREKKERFSLILESASTNQTSMYLCASSFHLSLAKNIQYFGAGTRLSVL.

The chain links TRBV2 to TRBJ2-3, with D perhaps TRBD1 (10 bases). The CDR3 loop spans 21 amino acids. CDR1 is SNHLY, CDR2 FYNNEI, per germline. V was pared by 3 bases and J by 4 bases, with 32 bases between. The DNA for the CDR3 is TGTGCCAGCAGTGATACAGAGGGGACCGACAGGGGGCGCGGGGGGGCAGATACGCAGTATTTT. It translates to CASSDTEGTDRGRGGADTQYF.

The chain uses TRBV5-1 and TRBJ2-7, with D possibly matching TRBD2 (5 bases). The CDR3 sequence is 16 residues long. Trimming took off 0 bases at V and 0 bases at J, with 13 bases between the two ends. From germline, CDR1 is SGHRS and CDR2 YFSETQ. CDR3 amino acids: CASSLARATSSYEQYF. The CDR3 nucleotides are TGCGCCAGCAGCTTGGCGCGGGCCACGAGCTCCTACGAGCAGTACTTC.